The rows below give T cell receptor beta chains drawn from one sample of a study of technical replicates of blood from several donors. The repertoire was sequenced with immunoSEQ multiplex PCR; TCRdb's copy has only in-frame clones and lacks some. Of about 84,000 clones detected, 97% appear once; the ten largest clones hold more than 0.15%. Source material: T cells isolated from PBMCs. The source is a human donor in good health. Each CDR3 is given with its conserved first and last residue. A D gene is named only where the DNA matches it firmly. Where a row states a size, it is once, few, many or the class of an expanded clone; other rows omit it.

clone_size j_call v_call d_call cdr3_aa cdr3_nt
NA TRBJ2-1 TRBV27 TRBD2 CASSLLGERGNEQFF TGTGCCAGCAGTTTATTAGGGGAGCGGGGCAATGAGCAGTTCTTC
NA TRBJ1-1 TRBV27 NA CASRALGGNTEAFF TGTGCCAGCAGGGCGTTGGGGGGGAACACTGAAGCTTTCTTT
few TRBJ2-7 TRBV7-2 NA CASSLDPSYEQYF TGTGCCAGCAGCTTAGATCCATCCTACGAGCAGTACTTC
NA TRBJ2-7 TRBV6-5 NA CASSSISYEQYF TGTGCCAGCAGTTCCATCAGCTACGAGCAGTACTTC
NA TRBJ1-3 TRBV7-8 NA CASSLAWGGRGSSGNTIYF TGTGCCAGCAGCTTAGCGTGGGGGGGAAGGGGAAGCTCTGGAAACACCATATATTTT
NA TRBJ2-7 TRBV6-4 TRBD1 CASSRTGEHEQYF TGTGCCAGCAGTAGGACAGGGGAGCACGAGCAGTACTTC
NA TRBJ2-5 TRBV27 NA CASSFMGRGEETQYF TGTGCCAGCAGTTTTATGGGCAGGGGAGAAGAGACCCAGTACTTC
once TRBJ1-1 TRBV30 NA CAWSVNGIEAFF TGTGCCTGGAGTGTTAACGGGATTGAAGCTTTCTTT
NA TRBJ2-7 TRBV5-1 TRBD2 CASSHGTIGYEQYF TGCGCCAGCAGCCATGGGACTATTGGCTACGAGCAGTACTTC
NA TRBJ1-5 TRBV6-1 TRBD1 CASIPDRDQPQHF TGTGCCAGCATTCCGGACAGGGATCAGCCCCAGCATTTT
once TRBJ1-6 TRBV30 NA CAWGDGSSYNSPLHF TGTGCCTGGGGGGACGGGAGCTCCTATAATTCACCCCTCCACTTT
NA TRBJ1-3 TRBV2 NA CASSESVGNTIYF TGTGCCAGCAGTGAATCCGTAGGAAACACCATATATTTT
NA TRBJ1-1 TRBV7-9 NA CASSPQAEAFF TGTGCCAGCAGCCCACAGGCTGAAGCTTTCTTT
NA TRBJ2-7 TRBV27 NA CASSLSTPSGGLPGREQYF TGTGCCAGCAGTTTATCAACCCCCTCGGGGGGCCTACCCGGAAGAGAGCAGTACTTC
NA TRBJ2-5 TRBV7-8 TRBD1 CASSLTPGQETQYF TGTGCCAGCAGCTTAACACCGGGACAGGAGACCCAGTACTTC